Included here is one T cell receptor (beta chain) sequence, with context. Method: immunoSEQ multiplex PCR; TCRdb's copy keeps in-frame clones and lacks some. The data contain some 300,000 clones, just under 85% of them singletons. The sample is drawn from a study of Ad26.COV2.S vaccination and SARS-CoV-2 variants. This sample's treatment: around 19 received Ad26.COV2.S at low or high dose, single or two shots; several received placebo; per-sample allocation not given. The investigators took samples on day 63 after the first vaccine or placebo injection. V dropped 7 bases and J dropped 7 bases, with 26 bases sitting between them. The CDR3 runs 18 residues. Germline values: CDR1 SNHLY, CDR2 FYNNEI.

Source: peripheral blood, taken in a trial of Ad26.COV2.S vaccine versus placebo. This chain uses TRBV2 with TRBJ1-6, with D maybe TRBD1 (5 bases). The TCR comes from a person between 18 and 65 years old who received the Ad26.COV2.S COVID-19 vaccine or a placebo. Here the CDR3 DNA reads TGTGCCAGCAATATCCCCAGGGAGGGCGACAAGGTGAATTCACCCCTCCACTTT. This translates into CASNIPREGDKVNSPLHF.